What follows are 15 T cell receptor beta chains derived from one specimen sequenced in a study of vaccination and CD4 T cells after COVID-19. Indicated treatment: approximately 9-day PBMC culture with coronavirus spike peptide pools or control peptides (ViraFEST assay). These receptors' antigens are unknown. Cultured CD4+ T cells had their DNA profiled by the Oncomine TCR Beta short-read assay. TCRdb recomputed calls from the PCR reads with MiXCR, one row per CDR3 protein. This table holds fewer than 15,000 distinct CDR3 sequences, approximately 61% found once. Sequencing was carried out using CD4+ T cells from blood, cultured in vitro. These receptors all stem from a human donor who had recovered from COVID-19.

This clonotype appeared a few times. The genes are TRBV5-4 and TRBJ1-1; D gene ambiguous. Germline CDR1 and CDR2: SGHNT and YYREEE (reference sequence). This CDR3 comprises 13 residues. The V end lost 4 bases, the J end lost 4 bases, and 11 bases lay between the germline ends. The CDR3 loop is CASSAVGSTEAFF. CDR3 sequence (DNA): TGTGCCAGCAGCGCCGTCGGGAGCACTGAAGCTTTCTTT.

The chain has TRBV24-1 and TRBJ2-5; D remains ambiguous. In germline, CDR1 is KGHDR, CDR2 SFDVKD. Trimming took off 7 bases at V and 5 bases at J, with 22 bases between the two ends. CDR3 length: 16 residues. Here the CDR3 DNA reads TGTGCCACCAGATCCTACCGAAAAGATTCGAGGGAGACCCAGTACTTC. Translation: CATRSYRKDSRETQYF.

This clonotype has a handful of counts. The chain links TRBV7-9 to TRBJ1-2; D is ambiguous. Between the trimmed V and J ends, which lost 2 bases and 4 bases, there was a span of 8 bases. The length of the CDR3 is 13 residues. Per the germline V gene, CDR1 is SEHNR and CDR2 is FQNEAQ (reference sequence). The CDR3 DNA reads as TGTGCCAGCAGCTTAAGCTTCTCCTATGGCTACACCTTC. Encoded protein: CASSLSFSYGYTF.

The rearrangement uses TRBV2 and TRBJ1-5; D gene uncertain. CDR3 length: 13 amino acids. Trimming pared 9 bases from V and 1 base from J, leaving 10 bases between. Germline values: CDR1 SNHLY, CDR2 FYNNEI. The DNA for the CDR3 is TGTGCCAGTGGGGAGTTGAGCAATCAGCCCCAGCATTTT. Protein: CASGELSNQPQHF.

The CDR3 DNA is TGTGCCAGTAGTATCACAGGATCTCGTCAGCCCCAGCATTTT. Its protein is CASSITGSRQPQHF. The J gene is TRBJ1-5, the V gene TRBV19; D is possibly TRBD1 (5 bases). Germline CDR1 and CDR2: LNHDA and SQIVND (reference sequence). V lost 3 bases and J 6 bases, leaving 12 bases between the germline ends. CDR3 length: 14 residues.

CDR3 nucleotide sequence: TGTGCCAGCACGCGGACAGAAGGAGGTCAGCCCCAGCATTTT. This encodes CASTRTEGGQPQHF. The chain is built from TRBV6-1 and TRBJ1-5; perhaps TRBD1 as D (6 bases). Germline lookup yields CDR1 MNHNS and CDR2 SASEGT. The CDR3 covers 14 residues. V was pared by 7 bases and J by 6 bases, with 16 bases between.

CDR3 nucleotide sequence: TGTGCCTGGAGTGGTAGGGCTGAGACCCAGTACTTC. Translated: CAWSGRAETQYF. The V call is TRBV30, the J call TRBJ2-5; D not resolved. The CDR3 has 12 residues. CDR1 and CDR2 (germline): GTSNPN, SVGIG (reference sequence). Trimming shortened V by 1 base and J by 5 bases, and 8 bases separated the two germline ends. Together with reference TRBV30 and TRBJ2-5, the CDR3 gives the full variable domain: SQTIHQWPATLVQPVGSPLSLECTVEGTSNPNLYWYRQAAGRGLQLLFYSVGIGQISSEVPQNLSASRPQDRQFILSSKKLLLSDSGFYLCAWSGRAETQYFGPGTRLLVL.

Only a few counts were recorded for this clonotype. This chain joins TRBV11-3 and TRBJ1-4; the D gene is possibly TRBD1 (5 bases). The CDR3 covers 14 residues. Trimming stripped 4 bases from V and 15 bases from J, with 21 bases between. Germline V gives CDR1 SGHNT, CDR2 YENEEA. Here the CDR3 reads CASSYLGEAKAMFF. As DNA, the CDR3 is TGTGCCAGCAGCTATTTGGGGGAGGCCAAGGCGATGTTTTTT.

This chain connects TRBV19 to TRBJ2-7; D is perhaps TRBD2 (6 bases). The CDR3 is 17 amino acids. Germline V gene lookup returns CDR1 LNHDA and CDR2 SQIVND (reference sequence). With 3 bases removed from V and 0 bases from J, the gap between germline ends came to 18 bases. DNA for the CDR3: TGTGCCAGTAGTATCGGATACATCAGGAGGGGCTCCTACGAGCAGTACTTC. Protein sequence: CASSIGYIRRGSYEQYF. Full variable domain (remainder filled in from reference TRBV19 and TRBJ2-7): DGGITQSPKYLFRKEGQNVTLSCEQNLNHDAMYWYRQDPGQGLRLIYYSQIVNDFQKGDIAEGYSVSREKKESFPLTVTSAQKNPTAFYLCASSIGYIRRGSYEQYFGPGTRLTVT.

The V call is TRBV7-9, the J call TRBJ1-1, with 7 bases that match TRBD1. J lost 3 bases, V lost 7 bases, and 5 bases had no gene match. CDR3 size: 13 residues. The germline V gene encodes CDR1 SEHNR and CDR2 FQNEAQ (reference sequence). This CDR3 reads CASIEGAHTEAFF. The CDR3 nucleotides read TGTGCCAGCATCGAGGGGGCACACACTGAAGCTTTCTTT.

CDR3 amino acids: CASSRAGTGGWEAFF. The CDR3 DNA is TGTGCCAGCAGCCGCGCCGGGACAGGGGGCTGGGAAGCTTTCTTT. This rearrangement joins TRBV6-1 to TRBJ1-1, with 12 positions matching TRBD1. Unmatched junction bases numbered 10, after V lost 6 bases and J lost 8 bases. CDR1 and CDR2 from the germline V gene are MNHNS and SASEGT. The length of the CDR3 is 15 residues.

The chain combines TRBV7-8 with TRBJ2-3; 9 positions agree with TRBD2. The CDR3 extends over 16 amino acids. With V trimmed by 5 bases and J by 3 bases, 9 bases remained unmatched. Germline-derived CDR1 and CDR2 are SGHVS and FQNEAQ. The CDR3 DNA follows: TGTGCCAGCAGCCCCTCAAGGGCGGGAGGGACAGATACGCAGTATTTT. It codes for CASSPSRAGGTDTQYF.

This chain connects TRBV11-1 to TRBJ1-4, with unresolved D. V lost 4 bases, J lost 13 bases, and 16 bases lay in between. The CDR3 has 13 amino acids. In germline, CDR1 is SGHAT, CDR2 FQDESV (reference sequence). CDR3 loop: CASSSTPGRRLFF. The CDR3 nucleotides read TGTGCCAGCAGCTCGACCCCGGGGAGAAGACTGTTTTTT.

V is TRBV20-1 and J is TRBJ2-4; 7 nucleotides match TRBD1. After removal of 4 bases from V and 6 bases from J, the junction contained 3 bases not matched to a gene. Germline values: CDR1 DFQATT, CDR2 SNEGSKA (reference sequence). The CDR3 contains 12 residues. The DNA for the CDR3 is TGCAGTGCTAAGGGGGCGGGAAACATTCAGTACTTC. This translates into CSAKGAGNIQYF.

V is TRBV7-2 and J is TRBJ1-2; 7 bases are shared with TRBD1. The length of the CDR3 is 15 residues. The J segment lost 6 bases and the V segment lost 5 bases, leaving 12 bases of the junction unmatched. Germline V gene lookup returns CDR1 SGHTA and CDR2 FQGNSA. CDR3 amino acids: CASSQTRQGNDGYTF. The CDR3 nucleotides read TGTGCCAGCAGCCAAACCCGACAGGGTAATGATGGCTACACCTTC.